The entry that follows covers one T cell receptor beta chain sequence. The target antigen is unknown. The sample comes from a study of identical twins' blood T cells. Notes on the study in general: Abundant TCRbeta CDR3s overlapped more between twins than with unrelated donors.

The donors were healthy female monozygous twins, three pairs in total. Both ends of each TCR cDNA library bore sample-specific barcodes. Authors' data handling: Each donor had about 95,000 to nearly 550,000 clonotypes. TCRdb redid the calling of the 5' RACE reads with MiXCR, one entry per CDR3 protein. TCRdb's processing, not the authors' own work, is the source of the V and J calls. The sample comprises about 370,000 distinct CDR3 sequences, more than 25% of which are singletons, and approximately 6.6% rests with the top ten. The sequence was collected from a woman aged 18 to 49 in good health. Sequenced input: PBMCs.

The CDR3 loop reads CSASSGKRNEQFF. CDR3 in DNA: TGCAGCGCCTCTAGCGGAAAAAGGAATGAGCAGTTCTTC. V and J are TRBV29-1 and TRBJ2-1; 7 nucleotides agree with TRBD2. V was pared by 7 bases and J by 7 bases, with 10 bases of the junction left unmatched. The CDR3 sequence is 13 residues long. Germline V gene data show CDR1 as SQVTM and CDR2 as ANQGSEA.